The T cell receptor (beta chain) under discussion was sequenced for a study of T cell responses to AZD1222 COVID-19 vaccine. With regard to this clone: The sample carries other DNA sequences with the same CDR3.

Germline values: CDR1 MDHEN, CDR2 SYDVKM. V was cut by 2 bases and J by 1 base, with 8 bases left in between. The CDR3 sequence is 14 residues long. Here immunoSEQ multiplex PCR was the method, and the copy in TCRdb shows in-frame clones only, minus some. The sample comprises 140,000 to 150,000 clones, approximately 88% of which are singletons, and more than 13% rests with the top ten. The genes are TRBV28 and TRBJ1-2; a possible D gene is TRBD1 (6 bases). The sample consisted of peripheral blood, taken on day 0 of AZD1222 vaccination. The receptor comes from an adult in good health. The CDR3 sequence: CASSLPTGNYGYTF. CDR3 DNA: TGTGCCAGCAGTTTACCGACAGGTAACTATGGCTACACCTTC.